This T cell receptor (beta chain) emerged from a study of Graves' ophthalmopathy and Graves' hyperthyroidism. Study findings and constraints: Both a roughly 68% sensitivity and an approximately 72% specificity characterized the model's predictions of ophthalmopathy progression.

In this cohort, patients with other autoimmune diseases, uncontrolled infections, pregnancy or lactation were excluded. The diagnosis combined clinical symptoms, thyroxine, TRAb, thyroid ultrasound and orbital computed tomography scans. TCR beta CDR3 amplification used RNA transcripts. The first-round RT-PCR employed HTBI primers together with the Qiagen OneStep RT-PCR kit. A multiplex PCR was then performed as the second round. TCRdb redid the calling of the multiplex PCR reads with MiXCR, one entry per CDR3 protein. The table includes some 1.1 million distinct CDR3 sequences, 36% detected once. This clonotype was observed at least ten times. As yet, its antigen is unknown. The germline V gene has CDR1 DFQATT and CDR2 SNEGSKA (reference sequence). V dropped 1 base and J dropped 5; count of bases not matched to a gene: 6. This CDR3 spans 14 amino acids.

The sample consisted of peripheral blood or thyroid tissue (not recorded which). The TCR was taken from an adult man with Graves' hyperthyroidism. The chain couples TRBV20-1 to TRBJ2-5, with 8 bases that match TRBD1. For the CDR3, the DNA is TGCAGTGCTAGAGTCTACAGGGGGAGGGAGACCCAGTACTTC. Its translation: CSARVYRGRETQYF.